These 25 T cell receptor beta chains came from one sample sequenced in a study of T-cell reconstitution after alpha-beta-depleted transplantation in children. A library of TCRbeta sequences, prepared with unique molecular identifiers, was generated. A single record per CDR3 protein comes from TCRdb applying MiXCR to the PCR reads. The sample yields approximately 190,000 distinct CDR3 sequences, roughly 6.5% seen once. The specimen comprised PBMCs, sampled before TCRalphabeta/CD19-depleted stem cell transplant. The receptors originated from a girl under two years old with combined immunodeficiency, due to receive a stem cell transplant.

This clonotype was found once. A read error may explain this, as a much larger clone is one base away. The J gene is TRBJ1-2, the V gene TRBV7-9, with D unresolved. V was pared by 7 bases and J by 6 bases, with 21 bases between. CDR1 and CDR2 from the germline V gene are SEHNR and FQNEAQ (reference sequence). The CDR3 length is 15 residues. The CDR3 loop reads CASIFEAVRRDGYTF. DNA for the CDR3: TGTGCCAGCATCTTTGAGGCCGTCCGGCGGGATGGCTACACCTTC.

Ten or more counts support this clonotype. The J gene is TRBJ2-1, the V gene TRBV12-3 or TRBV12-4; tentatively, D is TRBD1 or TRBD2 (6 bases each). V gave up 4 bases and J gave up 6 bases, with 19 bases separating them. This CDR3 contains 16 residues. The CDR3 DNA reads as TGTGCCAGCAGTTCCCGAGGGGGGAGCAGGGTCAATGAGCAGTTCTTC. Protein: CASSSRGGSRVNEQFF.

This clonotype appeared many times. J is TRBJ2-7 and V is TRBV9; D unclear. CDR1 and CDR2 from the germline V gene are SGDLS and YYNGEE. The V end was cut by 1 base, the J end by 6 bases, with 14 bases between. The CDR3 runs to 14 residues. In DNA form, the CDR3 reads TGTGCCAGCAGCGTAAATGGGATATGGAGCGAGCAGTACTTC. Amino acids: CASSVNGIWSEQYF.

At least ten counts were recorded for this clonotype. This chain uses TRBV5-1 with TRBJ2-7; 12 bases map to TRBD1. CDR1 is SGHRS, CDR2 YFSETQ, per germline. V dropped 3 bases and J dropped 2; count of bases not matched to a gene: 3. CDR3 length: 15 amino acids. The CDR3 sequence: CASSSGTGGAYEQYF. In DNA, the CDR3 is TGCGCCAGCAGCTCCGGGACAGGGGGCGCCTACGAGCAGTACTTC.

This clonotype was recorded many times. The gene calls are TRBV27 and TRBJ2-1; the match to TRBD2 covers 12 bases. The germline CDR1 and CDR2 sequences are MNHEY and SMNVEV (reference sequence). CDR3 size: 15 residues. The junction had 7 bases not matched to a gene; V was cut back by 7 bases and J by 6 bases. Written as DNA, the CDR3 is TGTGCCAGCACCCTAGGACTAGCGGGACCCAATGAGCAGTTCTTC. It translates to CASTLGLAGPNEQFF.

This clonotype was seen many times. The chain couples TRBV4-3 to TRBJ2-1, with 7 bases matching TRBD1. The CDR3 totals 17 residues. Germline values: CDR1 LGHNA, CDR2 YSLEER. V lost 1 base, J lost 5 bases, and 11 bases stayed unmatched. For the CDR3, the DNA is TGCGCCAGCAGCCAAGGTCTAGGAACAGGGGTCCACAATGAGCAGTTCTTC. Translating gives CASSQGLGTGVHNEQFF.

This clonotype has ten or more counts. This chain joins TRBV6-2 or TRBV6-3 and TRBJ2-1; 10 bases are shared with TRBD2. The CDR3 contains 20 residues. V shed 5 bases, J shed 6 bases, and the junction held 22 bases outside the gene matches. CDR1 and CDR2 (germline): MNHEY, SVGEGT. The chain's CDR3 is CASSPIRIWSGGARPNEQFF. CDR3 sequence (DNA): TGTGCCAGCAGTCCCATACGAATTTGGAGCGGGGGGGCCCGCCCCAATGAGCAGTTCTTC.

Ten or more counts support this clonotype. The rearrangement uses TRBV28 and TRBJ2-7, with 11 bases that match TRBD2. V was pared by 6 bases and J by 3 bases, with 10 bases of the junction left unmatched. Germline V gene data show CDR1 as MDHEN and CDR2 as SYDVKM. The CDR3 is 16 amino acids. The CDR3: CASRLGLAVPYYEQYF. The CDR3 coding sequence is TGTGCCAGCAGATTGGGACTAGCGGTCCCCTACTACGAGCAGTACTTC.

This clonotype has at least ten counts. The rearrangement uses TRBV4-3 and TRBJ2-7, with D tentatively TRBD1 (6 bases). Trimming shortened V by 6 bases and J by 3 bases, and 12 bases separated the two germline ends. CDR1 LGHNA and CDR2 YSLEER come from the germline V gene. CDR3 length: 13 residues. The CDR3 sequence: CASSHDRYYEQYF. In DNA, the CDR3 is TGCGCCAGCAGTCACGACAGGTACTACGAGCAGTACTTC.

This clonotype was picked up many times. V usage is TRBV12-3 or TRBV12-4 and J usage is TRBJ2-4; 8 bases agree with TRBD1. The CDR3 contains 15 residues. With V trimmed by 10 bases and J by 4 bases, 12 bases remained unmatched. CDR3 sequence: CATQMDRANKNIQYF. CDR3 sequence (DNA): TGTGCCACCCAGATGGACAGGGCGAATAAAAACATTCAGTACTTC.

In this sample, this clonotype turned up many times. The V and J genes are TRBV20-1 and TRBJ2-7; 7 bases align to TRBD1. Germline lookup yields CDR1 DFQATT and CDR2 SNEGSKA (reference sequence). J lost 1 base, V lost 6 bases, and 6 bases had no gene match. The length of the CDR3 is 13 residues. The CDR3 DNA reads TGCAGTGCCCAGACAGGGAATTCCTACGAGCAGTACTTC. It encodes CSAQTGNSYEQYF.

The table lists this clonotype with a few counts. A read error may produce the germline difference seen at one junction end. The V gene is TRBV7-6, the J gene TRBJ1-6, with 7 bases matching TRBD1. The CDR3 sequence is 19 residues long. From germline, CDR1 is SGHVS and CDR2 FNYEAQ. The CDR3 sequence: CASSLARQGGPPYNSPLHF. CDR3 in DNA: TGTGCCAGCAGCTTAGCCCGACAGGGTGGCCCCCCATATAACTCACCCCTCCACTTT.

This clonotype was counted at least ten times. The chain joins TRBV12-3 or TRBV12-4 to TRBJ2-5; TRBD2 matches 15 bases. V gave up 5 bases and J gave up 5 bases; unmatched junction bases: 3. CDR3 length: 15 residues. The DNA for the CDR3 is TGTGCCAGCAGTCACGGACTAGCGGGGGGGGAGACCCAGTACTTC. As protein: CASSHGLAGGETQYF.

This clonotype appeared many times. The chain is built from TRBV5-6 and TRBJ1-1; no clear D gene. The germline V gene has CDR1 SGHDT and CDR2 YYEEEE. With 0 bases removed from V and 1 base from J, the gap between germline ends came to 4 bases. The CDR3 has 13 residues. CDR3 bases: TGTGCCAGCAGCTTGGATCGGAACACTGAAGCTTTCTTT. Amino acids: CASSLDRNTEAFF.

This clonotype came up many times. The chain uses TRBV11-1 and TRBJ2-1, with 12 bases aligning to TRBD2. The CDR3 is 18 residues long. Germline assignment: CDR1 SGHAT and CDR2 FQDESV (reference sequence). The ends lost 2 bases at V and 9 bases at J; junction bases unmatched: 14. In DNA form, the CDR3 reads TGTGCCAGCAGCTTATCCCCCCTTTCTAGCGGGGGGGCCCGTGAGCAGTTCTTC. This codes for CASSLSPLSSGGAREQFF. Drawing the rest from reference TRBV11-1 and TRBJ2-1, the complete variable domain is EAEVAQSPRYKITEKSQAVAFWCDPISGHATLYWYRQILGQGPELLVQFQDESVVDDSQLPKDRFSAERLKGVDSTLKIQPAELGDSAMYLCASSLSPLSSGGAREQFFGPGTRLTVL.

This clonotype occurred many times. V is TRBV28 and J is TRBJ2-1; D might be TRBD1 (6 bases). Germline CDR1 reads MDHEN; CDR2 reads SYDVKM. CDR3 size: 15 residues. The ends were cut back, 7 bases at V and 2 bases at J, with 15 bases in the middle. CDR3 nucleotides: TGTGCCAGCAACCAACCGGGACATACCTACAATGAGCAGTTCTTC. Amino acid sequence: CASNQPGHTYNEQFF.

This clonotype was detected ten times or more. The genes are TRBV25-1 and TRBJ2-3; 9 bases line up with TRBD2. Germline V lookup: CDR1 MGHDK, CDR2 SYGVNS. V lost 0 bases to trimming and J lost 4 bases; unmatched junction nucleotides: 11. This CDR3 spans 18 amino acids. This CDR3 reads CASSEYTGERGVSDTQYF. The CDR3 DNA is TGTGCCAGCAGTGAATACACCGGGGAGCGGGGGGTATCAGATACGCAGTATTTT.

This clonotype was found many times. The chain has TRBV28 and TRBJ2-7; D not certain. The germline V gene encodes CDR1 MDHEN and CDR2 SYDVKM. The CDR3 runs 14 residues. Trimming shortened V by 5 bases and J by 3 bases, and 14 bases separated the two germline ends. CDR3 loop: CASSPPRLDYEQYF. The CDR3 nucleotides read TGTGCCAGCAGTCCACCGCGGCTAGACTACGAGCAGTACTTC.

This clonotype has ten or more counts. The CDR3 protein is CASSLLGLVDEQYF. The DNA of the CDR3 is TGTGCCAGCAGTTTATTGGGACTGGTAGACGAGCAGTACTTC. This rearrangement joins TRBV27 to TRBJ2-7; D possibly corresponds to TRBD2 (6 bases). CDR1 is MNHEY and CDR2 is SMNVEV in the germline V gene (reference sequence). The CDR3 is 14 amino acids. V was clipped by 1 base and J by 5 bases, with 12 bases between them.

This clonotype was observed many times. The genes are TRBV29-1 and TRBJ2-3, with 11 bases that match TRBD2. The CDR3 is made up of 16 amino acids. The V gene end was trimmed by 6 bases and the J gene end by 0 bases; junction bases not matched to a gene: 8. Germline CDR1 SQVTM, CDR2 ANQGSEA. CDR3 sequence (DNA): TGCAGCGTACTAGCGGGGGATCTCCTCAGCACAGATACGCAGTATTTT. Its protein is CSVLAGDLLSTDTQYF.

This clonotype was detected many times. This chain links TRBV6-5 with TRBJ1-3; weak D call: TRBD1 (6 bases). This CDR3 contains 16 residues. The ends were cut back, 9 bases at V and 1 base at J, with 19 bases in the middle. Germline V gene lookup returns CDR1 MNHEY and CDR2 SVGAGI. CDR3 protein: CASTAGGPWSGNTIYF. In DNA, the CDR3 is TGTGCCAGTACCGCCGGGGGGCCCTGGTCTGGAAACACCATATATTTT.

This clonotype was observed many times. The V gene is TRBV28, the J gene TRBJ2-7; D is unresolved. Germline V gene sequence: CDR1 MDHEN, CDR2 SYDVKM. The CDR3 runs to 11 residues. Trimming cost V 8 bases and J 4 bases, with 9 bases left between them. The CDR3 DNA follows: TGTGCCAGCGGCCCATTATACGAGCAGTACTTC. It yields the protein CASGPLYEQYF.

Many counts were recorded for this clonotype. V and J are TRBV15 and TRBJ2-7; D could derive from TRBD1 or TRBD2 (5 bases each). Germline CDR1 is LNHNV and CDR2 is YYDKDF (reference sequence). V lost 5 bases to trimming and J lost 2 bases, with 10 bases between them. There are 13 residues in the CDR3. The CDR3 sequence: CATSVEGPYEQYF. The CDR3 bases are TGTGCCACCAGCGTTGAGGGACCCTACGAGCAGTACTTC. The entire variable domain, with the rest obtained from reference TRBV15 and TRBJ2-7, is as follows: DAMVIQNPRYQVTQFGKPVTLSCSQTLNHNVMYWYQQKSSQAPKLLFHYYDKDFNNEADTPDNFQSRRPNTSFCFLDIRSPGLGDTAMYLCATSVEGPYEQYFGPGTRLTVT.

This clonotype came up many times. The rearrangement uses TRBV7-3 and TRBJ2-3, with D possibly being TRBD2 (5 bases). V lost 3 bases, J lost 2 bases, and 15 bases lay in between. Germline V gene lookup returns CDR1 SGHTA and CDR2 FQGTGA. The CDR3 covers 16 residues. Here the CDR3 DNA reads TGTGCCAGCAGCTTTAGCCCCGGGGAGCCCACAGATACGCAGTATTTT. Protein: CASSFSPGEPTDTQYF.

At least ten counts were recorded for this clonotype. The chain joins TRBV28 to TRBJ1-1; D is uncertain. This CDR3 has 12 amino acids. Germline lookup yields CDR1 MDHEN and CDR2 SYDVKM. The V and J ends lost 3 bases and 5 bases respectively, with 7 bases between them. The CDR3 loop is CASSFRTTEAFF. CDR3 DNA: TGTGCCAGCAGTTTTAGGACTACTGAAGCTTTCTTT.